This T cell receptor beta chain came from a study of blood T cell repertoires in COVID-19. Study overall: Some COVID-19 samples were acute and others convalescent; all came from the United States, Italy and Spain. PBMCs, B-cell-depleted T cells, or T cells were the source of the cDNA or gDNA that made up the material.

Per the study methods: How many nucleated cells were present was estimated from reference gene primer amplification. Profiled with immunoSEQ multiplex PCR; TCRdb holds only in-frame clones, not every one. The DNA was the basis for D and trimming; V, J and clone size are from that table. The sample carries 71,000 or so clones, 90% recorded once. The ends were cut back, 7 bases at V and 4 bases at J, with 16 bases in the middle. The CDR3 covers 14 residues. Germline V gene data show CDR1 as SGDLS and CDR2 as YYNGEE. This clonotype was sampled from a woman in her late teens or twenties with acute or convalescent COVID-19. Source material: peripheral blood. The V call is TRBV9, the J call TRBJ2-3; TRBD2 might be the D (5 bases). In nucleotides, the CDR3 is TGTGCCAGCGGGAATGAACTGAGGGCAGATACGCAGTATTTT. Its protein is CASGNELRADTQYF.